The 26 T cell receptor beta chains listed next were all sequenced from one sample in a study of T cells in Graves' hyperthyroidism and ophthalmopathy. Amplified TCR beta CDR3 regions derived from RNA transcripts. The HTBI primer set drove a first-round RT-PCR of the TCR CDR3. TCRdb called the multiplex PCR reads again in MiXCR, with one record for every CDR3 protein. The sample has around 600,000 distinct CDR3 sequences, roughly 14% seen once. Sequenced sample: blood. These receptors originate from a woman in her forties or fifties with Graves' ophthalmopathy.

This clonotype is a singleton in its sample. Just one base apart from a much larger clone, this may be a read error. J is TRBJ2-3 and V is TRBV9; no reliable D call. The germline CDR1 and CDR2 sequences are SGDLS and YYNGEE. Trimming removed 5 bases at V and 4 bases at J, with 11 bases between. The CDR3 has 13 amino acids. The CDR3 sequence: CASRQDDADTQYF. In DNA form, the CDR3 reads TGTGCCAGCAGGCAGGATGACGCAGATACGCAGTATTTT.

This clonotype has just a few counts. The chain uses TRBV6-1 and TRBJ2-3, with D possibly TRBD2 on 6 matching bases. Trimming pared 6 bases from V and 0 bases from J, leaving 16 bases between. This CDR3 is built from 16 residues. CDR1 MNHNS and CDR2 SASEGT come from the germline V gene. CDR3 DNA sequence: TGTGCCAGCAGGTTCTTTAGCGGAGCTAGCACAGATACGCAGTATTTT. This codes for CASRFFSGASTDTQYF.

This clonotype was detected many times. The rearrangement joins TRBV10-3 to TRBJ2-7; 9 bases line up with TRBD2. The germline CDR1 and CDR2 sequences are ENHRY and SYGVKD. V was clipped by 6 bases and J by 3 bases; unmatched bases: 12. CDR3 size: 16 residues. This chain's CDR3 is CAIRSSRSGSSYEQYF. For the CDR3, the DNA is TGTGCCATCAGGTCGTCCCGTAGCGGGAGTAGCTACGAGCAGTACTTC.

This clonotype was counted many times. The rearrangement joins TRBV29-1 to TRBJ1-5; D is undetermined. Germline CDR1 reads SQVTM; CDR2 reads ANQGSEA. V was pared by 5 bases and J by 1 base, with 12 bases between. The CDR3 consists of 14 residues. CDR3 coding DNA: TGCAGCGTTCAATTCGGAAACAGCAATCAGCCCCAGCATTTT. This translates into CSVQFGNSNQPQHF.

The CDR3 protein is CASSLAQGRYSTDTQYF. CDR3 nucleotides: TGCGCCAGCAGCTTGGCCCAGGGCCGATATTCGACAGATACGCAGTATTTT. The chain combines TRBV5-1 with TRBJ2-3, with D possibly TRBD1 on 5 matching bases. The germline gives CDR1 SGHRS, CDR2 YFSETQ. There are 17 residues in the CDR3. The ends were cut back, 0 bases at V and 3 bases at J, with 17 bases in the middle.

This clonotype occurred many times. The chain combines TRBV5-1 with TRBJ2-7, with D perhaps TRBD2 (5 bases). Germline CDR1 reads SGHRS; CDR2 reads YFSETQ. The length of the CDR3 is 15 residues. The V end was cut by 0 bases, the J end by 4 bases, with 14 bases between. The CDR3 loop is CASSLAGGAVYEQYF. In DNA form, the CDR3 reads TGCGCCAGCAGCTTGGCCGGAGGAGCGGTTTACGAGCAGTACTTC.

This clonotype was seen repeatedly, ten times or more. The chain links TRBV5-1 to TRBJ2-7; possible D gene TRBD2, 7 bases. Trimming removed 3 bases from V and 2 bases from J, with 15 bases in between. Germline V gives CDR1 SGHRS, CDR2 YFSETQ. There are 15 residues in the CDR3. The CDR3 region has the DNA TGCGCCAGCAGCTCCATGGGGGGGGCCACCTACGAGCAGTACTTC. Translation: CASSSMGGATYEQYF.

V usage is TRBV3-1 and J usage is TRBJ2-5, with 8 positions matching TRBD2. Trimming at V came to 2 bases and at J to 2 bases, leaving 7 bases not matched to a gene. Germline V gives CDR1 LGHDT, CDR2 YNNKEL (reference sequence). The CDR3 extends over 16 amino acids. CDR3 residues: CASSQLTGGQQETQYF. The CDR3 DNA sequence: TGTGCCAGCAGCCAACTCACGGGGGGGCAGCAAGAGACCCAGTACTTC.

This clonotype was seen at least ten times. This rearrangement joins TRBV7-2 to TRBJ2-7; D is uncertain. Trimming pared 1 base from V and 0 bases from J, leaving 10 bases between. The CDR3 is 15 amino acids. Germline assignment: CDR1 SGHTA and CDR2 FQGNSA. The CDR3 region is CASSLGIGSSYEQYF. CDR3 coding DNA: TGTGCCAGCAGCTTAGGAATAGGCAGCTCCTACGAGCAGTACTTC. Using reference TRBV7-2 and TRBJ2-7 for the parts outside the CDR3, the full variable domain is GAGVSQSPSNKVTEKGKDVELRCDPISGHTALYWYRQSLGQGLEFLIYFQGNSAPDKSGLPSDRFSAERTGGSVSTLTIQRTQQEDSAVYLCASSLGIGSSYEQYFGPGTRLTVT.

This clonotype showed up just a few times. This chain joins TRBV20-1 and TRBJ1-2; no clear D gene. Per germline, CDR1 DFQATT and CDR2 SNEGSKA (reference sequence). The germline V and J ends were trimmed by 4 bases and 2 bases, with 8 bases remaining between them. The CDR3 has 12 amino acids. The CDR3 region is CSAMSRNYGYTF. The CDR3 DNA is TGCAGTGCTATGTCAAGGAACTATGGCTACACCTTC.

This clonotype came up many times. The CDR3 nucleotides are TGTGCCAGCAGCTTGTTGGGCGACAATCAGCCCCAGCATTTT. Protein product: CASSLLGDNQPQHF. This chain uses TRBV5-6 with TRBJ1-5, with D hard to call. This CDR3 region has 14 residues. Germline V gene lookup returns CDR1 SGHDT and CDR2 YYEEEE. V lost 1 base and J lost 3, with 8 bases in between.

This clonotype was counted ten times or more. The chain combines TRBV6-1 with TRBJ1-5, with D possibly TRBD1 on 5 matching bases. The germline gives CDR1 MNHNS, CDR2 SASEGT. V was trimmed by 4 bases and J by 4 bases, leaving 17 bases between them. CDR3 length: 16 residues. The CDR3 DNA reads TGTGCCAGCAGTGTCCGGACCGGGACGGCTAATCAGCCCCAGCATTTT. The encoded protein is CASSVRTGTANQPQHF.

This clonotype was recorded many times. The gene calls are TRBV28 and TRBJ2-7, with a weak D call TRBD2 (5 bases). With 0 bases removed from V and 5 bases from J, the gap between germline ends came to 5 bases. This CDR3 contains 12 residues. Germline CDR1 reads MDHEN; CDR2 reads SYDVKM. Here the CDR3 DNA reads TGTGCCAGCAGTTTATGGAGGGACGAGCAGTACTTC. The encoded protein is CASSLWRDEQYF.

This clonotype has a count of ten or more. The rearrangement links TRBV7-8 to TRBJ2-1; TRBD2 matches 13 bases. The J segment lost 7 bases and the V segment lost 5 bases, leaving 5 bases of the junction unmatched. This CDR3 is built from 15 residues. Germline CDR1 reads SGHVS; CDR2 reads FQNEAQ. The CDR3 loop is CASSPRTSGSNEQFF. The CDR3 nucleotides read TGTGCCAGCAGCCCAAGGACTAGCGGGAGTAATGAGCAGTTCTTC. Filled out from reference TRBV7-8 and TRBJ2-1, the complete variable domain reads GAGVSQSPRYKVAKRGQDVALRCDPISGHVSLFWYQQALGQGPEFLTYFQNEAQLDKSGLPSDRFFAERPEGSVSTLKIQRTQQEDSAVYLCASSPRTSGSNEQFFGPGTRLTVL.

A word on this clonotype: This may come from a read error, since a much larger clone is one base off. In DNA, the CDR3 is TGCAGTGCTAGAGTTTCAGGGATCACTGAAGCTTTCTTT. As protein: CSARVSGITEAFF. V is TRBV20-1 and J is TRBJ1-1, with D possibly matching TRBD1 (5 bases). V was clipped by 1 base and J by 4 bases, with 10 bases between them. This CDR3 has 13 residues. Germline loops: CDR1 DFQATT, CDR2 SNEGSKA (reference sequence).

This chain connects TRBV9 to TRBJ1-1; 9 bases align to TRBD1. This CDR3 spans 15 amino acids. The junction had 1 base not matched to a gene; V was cut back by 0 bases and J by 1 base. CDR1 is SGDLS and CDR2 is YYNGEE in the germline V gene. The CDR3 spells CASSVAGQGNTEAFF. CDR3 coding DNA: TGTGCCAGCAGCGTAGCGGGACAGGGGAACACTGAAGCTTTCTTT.

The chain joins TRBV4-3 to TRBJ1-2; D is uncertain. CDR1 is LGHNA and CDR2 is YSLEER in the germline V gene. Trimming pared 0 bases from V and 3 bases from J, leaving 8 bases between. The CDR3 has 14 residues. CDR3 in amino acids: CASSQEGGHYGYTF. As DNA, the CDR3 is TGCGCCAGCAGCCAAGAAGGAGGGCACTATGGCTACACCTTC.

Many counts were recorded for this clonotype. V gene TRBV20-1 combines with J gene TRBJ1-1; D unclear. Trimming stripped 5 bases from V and 6 bases from J, with 16 bases between. The CDR3 contains 13 residues. Per germline, CDR1 DFQATT and CDR2 SNEGSKA (reference sequence). CDR3: CSALPGRLAEAFF. As DNA, the CDR3 is TGCAGTGCTCTCCCCGGCAGGCTCGCTGAAGCTTTCTTT.

This clonotype was seen ten or more times. This CDR3 is CASSQGLAAVAYTGELFF. CDR3 coding DNA: TGCGCCAGCAGCCAGGGACTAGCGGCTGTAGCATACACCGGGGAGCTGTTTTTT. The V gene is TRBV5-1, the J gene TRBJ2-2; 11 bases match TRBD2. The CDR3 runs 18 residues. Trimming cost V 4 bases and J 3 bases; bases outside gene matches: 11. CDR1 is SGHRS and CDR2 is YFSETQ in the germline V gene.

The sample holds a few counts of this clonotype. The chain recombines TRBV19 with TRBJ2-7; no reliable D call. With 6 bases removed from V and 6 bases from J, the gap between germline ends came to 12 bases. This CDR3 contains 12 residues. Germline V CDR1 and CDR2: LNHDA, SQIVND (reference sequence). The CDR3 DNA is TGTGCCAGTAGCATCCCCCTCGGCGAGCAGTACTTC. Translation gives CASSIPLGEQYF.

This clonotype was seen many times. This chain connects TRBV11-2 to TRBJ2-7; D remains unclear. Germline-derived CDR1 and CDR2 are SGHAT and FQNNGV. This CDR3 is 14 amino acids long. V dropped 3 bases and J dropped 5 bases, with 14 bases sitting between them. Here the CDR3 reads CASSFYGTPDEQYF. CDR3 nucleotide sequence: TGTGCCAGCAGCTTTTACGGAACACCGGACGAGCAGTACTTC.

This clonotype was counted many times. The chain links TRBV10-3 to TRBJ2-7; a possible D gene is TRBD1 (6 bases). This CDR3 spans 13 amino acids. Per the germline V gene, CDR1 is ENHRY and CDR2 is SYGVKD. The germline V and J ends were trimmed by 10 bases and 3 bases, with 16 bases remaining between them. CDR3: CATNPGQNYEQYF. The CDR3 DNA reads TGTGCCACCAATCCGGGACAAAACTACGAGCAGTACTTC.

The chain carries TRBV18 and TRBJ2-7; no firm D call. The germline V gene encodes CDR1 KGHSH and CDR2 LQKENI. This CDR3 region has 14 residues. Trimming cost V 1 base and J 0 bases, with 7 bases left between them. This CDR3 is CASSPLPASYEQYF. DNA for the CDR3: TGTGCCAGCTCACCACTACCGGCCTCCTACGAGCAGTACTTC.

The chain has TRBV12-5 and TRBJ2-2; no firm D call. Germline V gene data show CDR1 as LGHNT and CDR2 as FRNRAP. Trimming removed 7 bases at V and 0 bases at J, with 6 bases between. The CDR3 runs to 13 residues. CDR3 nucleotides: TGTGCTAGTGTACAGTCGAACACCGGGGAGCTGTTTTTT. Translating it yields CASVQSNTGELFF.

J is TRBJ2-3 and V is TRBV12-5; tentatively, D is TRBD2 (6 bases). The CDR3 has 16 amino acids. CDR1 LGHNT and CDR2 FRNRAP come from the germline V gene. Trimming cost V 2 bases and J 3 bases, with 15 bases left between them. This CDR3 is CASGLSTGVLTDTQYF. The DNA for the CDR3 is TGTGCTAGTGGTTTGTCAACGGGGGTTTTAACAGATACGCAGTATTTT. Full variable domain (remainder filled in from reference TRBV12-5 and TRBJ2-3): DARVTQTPRHKVTEMGQEVTMRCQPILGHNTVFWYRQTMMQGLELLAYFRNRAPLDDSGMPKDRFSAEMPDATLATLKIQPSEPRDSAVYFCASGLSTGVLTDTQYFGPGTRLTVL.

At least ten counts were recorded for this clonotype. This chain uses TRBV2 with TRBJ2-1; D not resolved. The V end was cut by 6 bases, the J end by 7 bases, with 16 bases between. Per the germline V gene, CDR1 is SNHLY and CDR2 is FYNNEI. The CDR3 runs 14 residues. CDR3 sequence (DNA): TGTGCCAGCAGCCTTGGGGTGTGGCCGAATGAGCAGTTCTTC. Translation: CASSLGVWPNEQFF.